The entry that follows covers one T cell receptor beta chain sequence. The germline CDR1 and CDR2 sequences are SGHTS and YDEGEE. V lost 0 bases to trimming and J lost 4 bases, with 7 bases between them. This CDR3 region has 13 residues. The data were taken from a study of radiotherapy plus CTLA-4 blockade in lung cancer. The data were produced by immunoSEQ multiplex PCR, yet TCRdb's version contains in-frame clones alone and is incomplete. This sample has 45,000 or so clones, with about 88% found just once. Treatment of patients with chemo-refractory metastatic non-small-cell lung cancer consisted of focal radiation plus CTLA-4 blockade with ipilimumab.

The chain recombines TRBV5-8 with TRBJ1-2; D gene uncertain. The clonotype originates from a human donor with non-small cell lung cancer whose response to radiotherapy plus ipilimumab could not be evaluated. Sequences were derived from peripheral blood, sampled from a patient treated with radiotherapy plus ipilimumab. As DNA, the CDR3 is TGTGCCAGCAGCTTGGCCGTGTCCTATGGCTACACCTTC. Protein: CASSLAVSYGYTF.